One and the same sample provided the 10 T cell receptor beta chains below, sequenced in a study of blood T cell repertoires in COVID-19. Sequencing was performed with immunoSEQ multiplex PCR; in TCRdb, only in-frame clones are kept and a portion is missing. This table has about 270,000 clones, over 75% appearing once. The sample was peripheral blood. The receptors were sampled from a human donor in a cohort sampled during active COVID-19.

The chain carries TRBV10-3 and TRBJ2-1; TRBD2 matches 9 bases. Germline trimming cut 7 bases from V and 4 bases from J; bases unmatched to any gene: 5. Germline CDR1 ENHRY, CDR2 SYGVKD. This CDR3 is 14 amino acids long. The CDR3 reads CAIKGLALYNEQFF. CDR3 nucleotide sequence: TGTGCCATCAAAGGACTAGCGCTTTACAATGAGCAGTTCTTC.

The rearrangement uses TRBV4-1 and TRBJ1-1; TRBD1 is a possible D gene (5 bases). Per germline, CDR1 MGHRA and CDR2 YSYEKL. V was cut by 0 bases and J by 5 bases, with 13 bases left in between. This CDR3 has 15 amino acids. The CDR3 loop reads CASSQDPDIKTEAFF. CDR3 nucleotide sequence: TGCGCCAGCAGCCAAGATCCGGACATAAAGACTGAAGCTTTCTTT.

This clone was found many times. This chain joins TRBV4-1 and TRBJ2-3; possibly TRBD1 for D (6 bases). This CDR3 contains 16 residues. Trimming removed 2 bases at V and 5 bases at J, with 17 bases between. CDR1 and CDR2 from the germline V gene are MGHRA and YSYEKL. CDR3 region: CASSQPGENELDTQYF. CDR3 DNA: TGCGCCAGCAGCCAACCAGGGGAGAATGAATTAGATACGCAGTATTTT.

The chain combines TRBV19 with TRBJ2-7; TRBD1 matches at 9 bases. The junction had 10 bases not matched to a gene; V was cut back by 4 bases and J by 0 bases. The CDR3 consists of 17 residues. Germline CDR1 is LNHDA and CDR2 is SQIVND (reference sequence). CDR3 residues: CASSRATGQGSSYEQYF. The CDR3 nucleotides read TGTGCCAGTAGTAGAGCGACGGGACAGGGCTCCTCCTACGAGCAGTACTTC.

The chain joins TRBV28 to TRBJ1-2, with D possibly TRBD1 on 6 matching bases. CDR1 and CDR2 from the germline V gene are MDHEN and SYDVKM. Trimming stripped 3 bases from V and 8 bases from J, with 7 bases between. CDR3 length: 11 amino acids. The CDR3 coding sequence is TGTGCCAGCAGTTTCGACAGGGGCTACACCTTC. It codes for CASSFDRGYTF.

The gene calls are TRBV7-3 and TRBJ2-1; D is ambiguous. Germline V gene lookup returns CDR1 SGHTA and CDR2 FQGTGA. This CDR3 has 14 amino acids. Trimming removed 11 bases from V and 4 bases from J, with 18 bases in between. The CDR3 sequence: CAPRVSVRYNEQFF. The CDR3 DNA reads as TGTGCCCCCCGGGTGTCCGTGCGGTACAATGAGCAGTTCTTC.

A few counts support this clone. The V and J genes are TRBV29-1 and TRBJ2-3; a possible D gene is TRBD2 (5 bases). This CDR3 is built from 14 residues. Germline CDR1 and CDR2: SQVTM and ANQGSEA. V was shortened by 6 bases and J by 0 bases, with 13 bases between the two germline ends. CDR3 bases: TGCAGCGTAACCCACCGGGGAAGCACAGATACGCAGTATTTT. Protein product: CSVTHRGSTDTQYF.

This clone was observed a handful of times. The rearrangement uses TRBV6-5 and TRBJ1-1; D is ambiguous. Trimming stripped 5 bases from V and 2 bases from J, with 12 bases between. Germline V lookup: CDR1 MNHEY, CDR2 SVGAGI. CDR3 size: 14 residues. CDR3 region: CASSLVAGNTEAFF. The CDR3 coding sequence is TGTGCCAGCAGTCTGGTGGCAGGCAACACTGAAGCTTTCTTT.

The chain employs TRBV19 and TRBJ2-1; 10 bases align to TRBD2. CDR3 length equals 17 residues. Germline CDR1 is LNHDA and CDR2 is SQIVND (reference sequence). Trimming cost V 3 bases and J 4 bases; bases outside gene matches: 9. CDR3 bases: TGTGCCAGTAGTATTAGGCTAGCGGGAGCCCCATACAATGAGCAGTTCTTC. Translating gives CASSIRLAGAPYNEQFF. Full variable domain (remainder filled in from reference TRBV19 and TRBJ2-1): DGGITQSPKYLFRKEGQNVTLSCEQNLNHDAMYWYRQDPGQGLRLIYYSQIVNDFQKGDIAEGYSVSREKKESFPLTVTSAQKNPTAFYLCASSIRLAGAPYNEQFFGPGTRLTVL.

The chain employs TRBV11-3 and TRBJ2-3, with a possible D match to TRBD2 (6 bases). Trimming took off 4 bases at V and 3 bases at J, with 14 bases between the two ends. The CDR3 has 15 amino acids. Germline CDR1 SGHNT, CDR2 YENEEA. CDR3 DNA: TGTGCCAGCAGCTCGGGGGAGCTAAGTACAGATACGCAGTATTTT. It is translated as CASSSGELSTDTQYF.